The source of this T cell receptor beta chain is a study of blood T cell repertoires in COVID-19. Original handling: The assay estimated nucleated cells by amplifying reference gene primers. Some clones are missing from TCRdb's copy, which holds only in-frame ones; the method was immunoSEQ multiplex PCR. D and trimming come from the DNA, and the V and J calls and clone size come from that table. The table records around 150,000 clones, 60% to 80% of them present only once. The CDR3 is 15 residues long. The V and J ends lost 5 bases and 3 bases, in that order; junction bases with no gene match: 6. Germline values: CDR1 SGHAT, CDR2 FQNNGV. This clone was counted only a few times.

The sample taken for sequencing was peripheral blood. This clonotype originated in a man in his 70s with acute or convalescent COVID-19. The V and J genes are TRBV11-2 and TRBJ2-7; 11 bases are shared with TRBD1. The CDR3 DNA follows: TGTGCCAGCAGCCGCCCCGGGACAGGGGGCTACGAGCAGTACTTC. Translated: CASSRPGTGGYEQYF.